Listed below are T cell receptor beta chains from one sample, sequenced in a study of blood T cell repertoires in COVID-19. Data came from immunoSEQ multiplex PCR; TCRdb stores just in-frame clones and leaves some out. The sample has more than 300,000 clones; nearly 90% are singletons. What was sequenced was PBMCs or T cells enriched from blood (not recorded which). Receptors originate from a woman aged 30 to 39 who had recovered from COVID-19. Each CDR3 is given with its conserved first and last residue. Clone size is given for some rows only: seen once, a few or many times, or a class if the clone is expanded.

j_call: TRBJ1-5; v_call: TRBV16; clone_size: -; cdr3_aa: CASTRAGRNQPQHF
j_call: TRBJ1-1; v_call: TRBV4-1; clone_size: -; cdr3_aa: CASSQVQARTRYTEAFF
j_call: TRBJ2-5; v_call: TRBV6-5; clone_size: -; cdr3_aa: CASSYFGWETQYF
j_call: TRBJ2-7; v_call: TRBV28; clone_size: -; cdr3_aa: CASSLRWTLAYEQYF
j_call: TRBJ2-3; v_call: TRBV18; clone_size: -; cdr3_aa: CASSPPGTSGELFTDTQYF
j_call: TRBJ1-3; v_call: TRBV29-1; clone_size: -; cdr3_aa: CSARRPSGNTIYF
j_call: TRBJ1-5; v_call: TRBV18; clone_size: -; cdr3_aa: CASSPVGVAGSNQPQHF
j_call: TRBJ1-5; v_call: TRBV4-2; clone_size: -; cdr3_aa: CASSQVDTSNQPQHF
j_call: TRBJ1-5; v_call: TRBV3-1/TRBV3-2; clone_size: -; cdr3_aa: CASSQDTPYSSNQPQHF
j_call: TRBJ1-4; v_call: TRBV3-1/TRBV3-2; clone_size: -; cdr3_aa: CASSQTNREKLFF
j_call: TRBJ2-3; v_call: TRBV11-1; clone_size: few; cdr3_aa: CASSQGTSGITDTQYF
j_call: TRBJ1-1; v_call: TRBV11-2; clone_size: -; cdr3_aa: CASSFLEYTEAFF
j_call: TRBJ1-4; v_call: TRBV12-5; clone_size: once; cdr3_aa: CASGGSNNEKLFF
j_call: TRBJ2-6; v_call: TRBV7-2; clone_size: -; cdr3_aa: CASRERAGANVLTF
j_call: TRBJ2-1; v_call: TRBV29-1; clone_size: -; cdr3_aa: CSVAGGPAGPPYNEQFF
j_call: TRBJ1-1; v_call: TRBV10-2; clone_size: -; cdr3_aa: CASSDRPGETEAFF
j_call: TRBJ2-3; v_call: TRBV27; clone_size: -; cdr3_aa: CASSYSGIDFTQYF
j_call: TRBJ1-3; v_call: TRBV3-1/TRBV3-2; clone_size: -; cdr3_aa: CASSQGGFVTIYF
j_call: TRBJ2-1; v_call: TRBV4-2; clone_size: -; cdr3_aa: CASSQVRLDHEQFF
j_call: TRBJ2-7; v_call: TRBV9; clone_size: -; cdr3_aa: CASSVGSGSSYEQYF
j_call: TRBJ2-5; v_call: TRBV5-1; clone_size: -; cdr3_aa: CASSLVSGRGQETQYF
j_call: TRBJ1-4; v_call: TRBV18; clone_size: -; cdr3_aa: CASSQGTSEKLFF
j_call: TRBJ1-1; v_call: TRBV7-9; clone_size: -; cdr3_aa: CASSLRAGGNDTEAFF
j_call: TRBJ2-1; v_call: TRBV9; clone_size: -; cdr3_aa: CASRPGAYDEQFF
j_call: TRBJ2-1; v_call: TRBV24-1; clone_size: -; cdr3_aa: CATSDFGTSNVNEQFF
j_call: TRBJ2-3; v_call: TRBV24-1; clone_size: -; cdr3_aa: CATSDILTDTQYF
j_call: TRBJ1-2; v_call: TRBV24-1; clone_size: once; cdr3_aa: CATSDFTGYGYTF
j_call: TRBJ2-3; v_call: TRBV27; clone_size: few; cdr3_aa: CASSFTQWATDTQYF
j_call: TRBJ2-1; v_call: TRBV4-2; clone_size: -; cdr3_aa: CASSQGTGLAAYNEQFF
j_call: TRBJ1-6; v_call: TRBV30; clone_size: -; cdr3_aa: CAWSAMRGLDSPLHF
j_call: TRBJ1-2; v_call: TRBV5-4; clone_size: -; cdr3_aa: CASSPGTDRGYTF
j_call: TRBJ2-2; v_call: TRBV27; clone_size: -; cdr3_aa: CASRRRAGDTGELFF
j_call: TRBJ1-5; v_call: TRBV19; clone_size: -; cdr3_aa: CAGGFGLNQPQHF
j_call: TRBJ2-7; v_call: TRBV19; clone_size: once; cdr3_aa: CASSIGGGEQYF
j_call: TRBJ2-7; v_call: TRBV14; clone_size: -; cdr3_aa: CASSPKSGQGAFYEQYF
j_call: TRBJ1-1; v_call: TRBV13; clone_size: -; cdr3_aa: CASSLVGPNMGEAFF
j_call: TRBJ2-1; v_call: TRBV27; clone_size: -; cdr3_aa: CASRLAGGSLSYNEQFF
j_call: TRBJ2-7; v_call: TRBV7-2; clone_size: -; cdr3_aa: CASSLRGQGSGRASPQYF
j_call: TRBJ2-7; v_call: TRBV28; clone_size: -; cdr3_aa: CASSFSDLTGIEQYF
j_call: TRBJ1-2; v_call: TRBV30; clone_size: -; cdr3_aa: CAWSRSFTGTGADFGYTF
j_call: TRBJ1-5; v_call: TRBV10-3; clone_size: -; cdr3_aa: CAIAGTPWEPQHF
j_call: TRBJ2-3; v_call: TRBV6-5; clone_size: -; cdr3_aa: CAASGTSTDTQYF
j_call: TRBJ1-1; v_call: TRBV6-6; clone_size: -; cdr3_aa: CASRPMPGQGRTEAFF
j_call: TRBJ1-3; v_call: TRBV27; clone_size: -; cdr3_aa: CASSRTGWGNTIYF
j_call: TRBJ2-7; v_call: TRBV5-4; clone_size: -; cdr3_aa: CASSLWTGAEQYF
j_call: TRBJ2-5; v_call: TRBV19; clone_size: -; cdr3_aa: CASSMDSWGQETQYF
j_call: TRBJ1-2; v_call: TRBV10-3; clone_size: -; cdr3_aa: CAISEGQGGLFDYGYTF
j_call: TRBJ1-1; v_call: TRBV7-9; clone_size: -; cdr3_aa: CASSFLNTEAFF
j_call: TRBJ1-4; v_call: TRBV28; clone_size: -; cdr3_aa: CASSYNRGQTNEKLFF
j_call: TRBJ1-3; v_call: TRBV14; clone_size: -; cdr3_aa: CASSRTYSGNTIYF
j_call: TRBJ2-7; v_call: TRBV6-2/TRBV6-3; clone_size: -; cdr3_aa: CASSYRRYEQYF